This T cell receptor beta chain was captured by sequencing in a study of control samples from healthy donors and cancer patients (dated by TCRdb to the early 2020s). Library generation was performed with the immunoSEQ multiplex PCR assay. TCRdb limited this immuneACCESS table to in-frame rearrangements with V and J called. A share of clones is missing; checked studies link under half to unresolved V genes, and the rest is unexplained. In all, the sample holds fewer than 500,000 clones, and 75% to 95% of those were seen once. More than 6% of the sample goes to the ten largest clones. The CDR3 holds 13 amino acids from the cysteine to the phenylalanine. Just CDR3 DNA is preserved here, 39 bases in frame from base 1. V trim: 4 bases; J trim: 6 bases; unmatched bases: 6. From a lookup of the germline V gene (reference sequence), CDR1 and CDR2 are LNHDA and SQIVND. With respect to this clone: It lacks a known antigen. There are no base qualities to consult, and no much larger clone falls within one base.

Material for sequencing was PBMCs. Rearrangement joined TRBV19 to TRBJ2-7; 7 junctional bases match TRBD1. The sequence derives from a man aged 35 to 55 with head and neck cancer. This receptor carries the CDR3 CASSTTGYLEQYF. The DNA sequence is TGTGCCAGTAGTACGACAGGGTATCTCGAGCAGTACTTC.